This T cell receptor (beta chain) was sequenced during a study of T cell responses to AZD1222 COVID-19 vaccine (dated by TCRdb to the early 2020s). Background for the entire study: A total of around 240 trial participants underwent TCR sequencing, of whom more than 200 had received two doses of AZD1222 and 26 had received two doses of the MenACWY control vaccine. Trial participants were enrolled by age into 18-55, 56-69 and 70-plus year subgroups, with 148, 28 and 57 TCR-sequenced participants respectively. Here is what the overall study found, with its caveats: After two AZD1222 doses, both the breadth and the depth of spike-specific TCRs were significantly higher than at day 0 and than in MenACWY recipients. The vaccine-associated CD4 TCRs covered the entire spike protein, and the dominant responses fell in regions 160-218 and 743-854. In the small 56-69-year group, the increase in depth fell short of significance, most likely because of low power. Conclusions about previously exposed vaccinees are limited, since just five to seven AZD1222 recipients were seropositive for SARS-CoV-2 at baseline. Most participants were white British and females outnumbered males, and the authors suggested that clonal diversity may have been underestimated. No day 14 peak-response samples were available, so repertoires were characterized only after the peak T cell response. Nearly half of unique spike-specific TCRs reportedly recognized epitopes outside regions mutated in the B.1.351 and B.1.1.7 variants.

The intended sense of this specimen's time point label: about 28 days (+/-7) after the second vaccine dose. AZD1222 recipients with second doses at about 4 weeks or about 12 weeks were pooled, because spike-specific TCR depth and breadth did not differ between schedules. Vaccinee samples came from UK trials COV001 and COV002, including a single-blind randomized controlled phase 2/3 trial of AZD1222 (ChAdOx1 nCoV-19) in healthy adults. Trial participant PBMC samples were collected at day 0 and day 28 after the second dose for TCRbeta chain sequencing. In regard to this clone: Its specific antigen is unknown. Within one base of it there is no much larger clone, and no base qualities were kept.

The CDR3 regions of human TCRbeta chains were subjected to immunosequencing. On the authors' methods: Repertoire TCRs were matched against a reference library of SARS-CoV-2-specific TCRs generated with the MIRA antigen-specificity platform. Breadth was defined as the fraction of unique TCRs that were SARS-CoV-2-associated, and depth was defined as the fraction of total T cells that were SARS-CoV-2-associated. Each spike-specific TCR was assigned to its reactive spike region and to a CD4 or CD8 class using the MIRA data. Log10-transformed breadth and depth values were compared by one-way ANOVA with Sidak's multiple comparisons tests. TCRdb limited this immuneACCESS table to in-frame rearrangements with V and J called. A share of clones is missing; checked studies link under half to unresolved V genes, and the rest is unexplained. The V and J calls and clone size are taken from that table; D and trimming were inferred from the DNA. Across this sample there are about 180,000 clones, with about 90% seen only once. The ten largest account for around 1.9% of the sample.

A distance of 6 bases separates the germline ends of V and J, which lose 0 bases and 4 bases respectively. The CDR3 numbers 14 residues from cysteine through phenylalanine. The DNA shown is the 42-base CDR3, in frame from base 1. CDR1 is given as SEHNR and CDR2 as FQNEAQ, both from the germline V gene (reference sequence). Here the sequenced sample was peripheral blood, taken 28 days after the second AZD1222 dose. The chain was built from TRBV7-9 and TRBJ1-4, with the D gene not confidently named. The clonotype originates from an adult who received the AZD1222 COVID-19 vaccine. The CDR3 reads as follows: CASSLAGLNEKLFF. The nucleotide sequence reads as follows: TGTGCCAGCAGCTTAGCCGGACTTAATGAAAAACTGTTTTTT.